This TCR beta chain was sequenced in a study of cytomegalovirus exposure and HLA in healthy donors. This CDR3 spans 15 amino acids. J was trimmed by 5 bases and V by 2 bases; bases with no gene match: 6. The germline CDR1 and CDR2 sequences are SGHNT and YYREEE (reference sequence). As to this clone: Its antigen is still unknown.

Primers: 60 Vbeta forward and 13 Jbeta reverse. Assay used: immunoSEQ multiplex PCR; TCRdb lists only in-frame clones, some missing. The data contain around 130,000 clones, roughly 79% of them singletons. The study's findings and limits: Cytomegalovirus association was listed for approximately 150 TCR beta chains. The classifier, whose performance was assessed in both the original and validation cohorts, reportedly diagnosed cytomegalovirus status with high specificity and sensitivity.

Sequencing used PBMCs. The source is a woman in her fifties or sixties in good health and CMV-seronegative. The chain is built from TRBV5-4 and TRBJ2-1; 8 nucleotides align to TRBD2. The CDR3 reads CASSFPGGPHNEQFF. CDR3 coding DNA: TGTGCCAGCAGCTTCCCGGGAGGGCCTCACAATGAGCAGTTCTTC.